Detailed here is one T cell receptor (beta chain). It lacks a known antigen. The data originate from a study of cytomegalovirus exposure and HLA in healthy donors (dated by TCRdb to 2016 to 2017). Study-wide context: In an earlier analysis of 550 to 750 of the donors, approximately 260 Gb of sequence data and 100 million or so unique TCR beta sequences from about 179 million T cells were reported. An early release covering 500 to 750 HLA-typed donors comprised approximately 290 gigabases of sequencing data and tens of millions of unique TCR sequences. Among the roughly 400 genotyped donors, approximately 82% belonged to the genetic ancestry cluster associated with self-reported Caucasian donors. The study was designed to test whether signatures of past pathogen exposure could be identified by cataloging public T cell receptors. Using immunosequencing, the study profiled T cell repertoires from about 610 subjects and related those repertoires to cytomegalovirus serostatus. Besides the first cohort of hundreds of subjects, a separate validation cohort made up of around 120 different subjects was used. The study combined high-throughput TCR immunosequencing, statistical association of individual TCRs with disease status, and machine learning to predict cytomegalovirus infection status. In a later analysis, previously published TCR beta repertoires from more than 500 donors were re-analyzed and high-resolution HLA genotyping was added so that TCR occurrence patterns could be studied. In the later analysis, no new phenotypic data were used to find candidate immune exposures; instead, reliance was placed on TCR beta sequences and their occurrence across donors. An earlier analysis of several hundred of the donors used high-throughput TCR beta sequencing to judge whether each TCR beta V gene segment behaved as functional or pseudogenic. Donor age, sex, ethnicity and CMV serostatus were collected together with the repertoire data. A later genetic analysis used genome-wide SNP genotypes for about 65% of the roughly 700 donors, treating that subset as a discovery cohort. All discovery cohort repertoires had been generated using a single sequencing platform. HLA typing included class I and class II loci at four-digit resolution. Typing coverage varied by locus: roughly 620-640 donors for A, B, C, DRB1 and DQB1; about 520 for DQA1; approximately 570 for DPA1; under 490 for DPB1. Four to six DR-DQ haplotypes were handled as single units for association and clustering, since linkage in the cohort was strong. Across some 400 genotyped donors of the cohort, an average of roughly 250,000 unique TCR beta nucleotide sequences per donor were sequenced, and 15% to 20% of those sequences were non-productive.

Per the germline V gene, MDHEN is the CDR1 and SYDVKM is the CDR2. The CDR3 sequence holds 17 residues, the cysteine and phenylalanine included. Only the CDR3 part of the read is kept: 51 bases, read in frame from the first base. Clipping removes 3 bases from V and 3 bases from J, with 12 as the unmatched junction base count. Library construction relied on the immunoSEQ multiplex PCR assay. For the multiplex PCR, a mixture combining 60 forward primers for TCR Vbeta segments and 13 reverse primers for TCR Jbeta segments was used. Amplification of the CDR3 region of rearranged TCR beta genes was performed with a multiplex PCR assay on genomic DNA. On the Illumina HiSeq System, the amplified TCR beta libraries were sequenced as 87-base-pair reads. In the original analysis: A later analysis tallied around 87 million unique TCR beta chains across the 610 or so repertoires, and about 12 million of those chains were shared by two or more donors. A nearest-neighbor algorithm error-corrected the raw reads and collapsed the reads into unique sequences, merging closely related sequences to remove PCR and sequencing errors. CDR3 sequences were aligned to IMGT reference sequences to assign V, D and J gene segments. For a sequence to be retained, a match of at least six nucleotides was required to both a V gene segment and a J gene segment. A rearrangement counted as productive if the CDR3 had no stop codons and remained in frame with V and J, and every other rearrangement counted as non-productive. Following IMGT convention, CDR3 was defined as the stretch from the second conserved V-encoded cysteine to the conserved J-encoded phenylalanine. Sequences without an unambiguous match to a single V gene segment were excluded from the earlier analysis of about 600 of the donors. In an earlier analysis of some 590 of the donors, V segments were called functional above 56.7% productive rearrangements and were called segregating when the between-donor standard deviation exceeded 5%. To diagnose cytomegalovirus status from the catalog of TCR beta chain sequences, a statistical classification framework was built. V and J gene assignment, in a later analysis, came from comparing TCR nucleotide sequences with IMGT/GENE-DB human TR gene sequences. Using the TCRdist pipeline, a later analysis assigned CDR3 sequences along with most-parsimonious VDJ recombination scenarios. In a later analysis, each TCR beta chain was defined by its CDR3 amino acid sequence together with its V-gene family, and reads without a unique V-gene family were excluded. In a later analysis, 450 to 600 highly shared, low-generation-probability nucleotide sequences were removed to address suspected cross-contamination and a sequencing artifact. In a later analysis, a clonal expansion index for each public chain was calculated from normalized within-repertoire ranks of inferred template counts. In a later analysis, generation probabilities were computed with a VDJ recombination model fitted to out-of-frame rearrangements, and the resulting probabilities were checked against IGoR. Hypergeometric tests were used in a later analysis to score TCR-TCR, TCR-HLA and TCR-CMV co-occurrence, with a repertoire-size bias correction applied to the TCR pairs. In a later analysis, false discovery rates were estimated by permuting HLA or CMV assignments 20 times. In a later analysis, co-occurring TCRs were grouped using DBSCAN, with TCRdist sequence similarity added in when clustering inside HLA-allele-positive subsets. Co-occurrence clustering excluded repertoires with fewer than 30,000 or more than 120,000 public chains, plus five with anomalous nucleotide sharing. In its TCRdb copy, this immuneACCESS table keeps in-frame sequences only and misses some clones. Where compared with another copy, unresolved V genes explain less than half of these, and the others have no known cause. The V and J calls and clone size come from that table; D and trimming were worked out from the DNA. This sample's clone table shows approximately 120,000 clones. Jointly, the top ten make up about 2.7% of the sample.

The cohort consisted of 600 to 750 healthy bone marrow donors. All cohort members were sampled while nominally healthy, although unrecorded immune exposures were likely present. The donor tested CMV seronegative, placing the donor among the 350 or so seronegative members of the cohort. Each donor provided a peripheral blood sample, and peripheral blood mononuclear cells were used for TCR beta sequencing. Genomic DNA extraction from the blood cell samples was performed with the Qiagen DNeasy Blood Extraction Kit. General study outcomes and caveats: Linkage disequilibrium might explain the correlated functional status among segregating V segments, but an unknown experimental factor could not be excluded. While some public TCRs were present in many individuals, most TCR sequences turned up only very rarely across donors. In a later analysis, most CMV-associated TCR beta chains were found to appear HLA-restricted, with HLA associations seemingly driven largely by CMV exposure. Presence/absence analyses assumed roughly uniform sequencing depth across donors, an assumption that may not hold. Cytomegalovirus status was reported to be diagnosed by the classifier with high specificity and sensitivity in both the original and validation cohorts. The only immune exposure information available for the cohort was CMV serostatus. At a false discovery rate of 0.05, a later analysis linked around 17,000 TCR beta sequences to specific HLA alleles. This cohort had only TCR beta chains sequenced, and the lack of alpha or paired-chain data limited which features could be detected. In a later genetic analysis, a missense DCLRE1C variant was associated with V-gene and J-gene trimming of TCR beta chains, and the association was replicated in an independent cohort. Because HLA typing was unavailable for some donors at each locus, only the typed subset was used in association tests. The earlier analysis of 587 of the donors excluded fewer than 20 rarely observed V segments, including chromosome 9 orphons, because counts were too low. In an earlier analysis of around 500 of the donors, most TCR beta V segments appeared in productive rearrangements about 90% or about 30% of the time, broadly matching IMGT annotations. A cluster of highly shared sequence variants was judged likely to represent a technical artifact of the sequencing pipeline. Some IMGT-functional V segments, including TRBV6-2 and TRBV6-3, could not be distinguished by the 87-base-pair reads and were therefore excluded. Compared with the approximately 670-donor mean, donors in an Asian-associated ancestry cluster had fewer N-insertions in productive TCRs, according to a later genetic analysis. The study listed 150 to 200 TCR beta chains as associated with cytomegalovirus. A further reported finding was that TCR beta sequences accurately predicted the HLA-A and HLA-B alleles for most subjects in the first cohort. In a later analysis, HLA-associated TCR beta chains were found to be more clonally expanded and to have lower generation probabilities than equally common non-associated chains. In vitro tests confirmed that a few of the cytomegalovirus-associated TCR beta chains recognize cytomegalovirus antigens. It was suggested by the authors that the approach could potentially be generalized to other disease states and immunological phenotypes. When HLA alleles, especially DR and DQ, strongly co-occurred, TCR associations were difficult to assign to individual alleles. In a later analysis, the rate of TCR association differed among HLA loci, with DRB1 alleles having the most associated TCRs and HLA-C alleles having the fewest. According to a later analysis, parvovirus B19, influenza, CMV and Epstein-Barr virus appeared linked to several top co-occurrence clusters.

The TCR comes from a man between 25 and 39 years old in good health and CMV-seronegative. Sequencing was done on a sample of PBMCs. The rearranged chain carries TRBV28 and TRBJ2-3; 7 bases in between match TRBD2. The CDR3 has the sequence CASSFFNRREQTDTQYF. The DNA sequence reads TGTGCCAGCAGTTTTTTTAACAGGCGGGAGCAAACAGATACGCAGTATTTT.